The 8 T cell receptor beta chains reported below all come from one sample, sequenced in a study of a mutant IDH1 vaccine in newly diagnosed glioma. Their antigens remain unidentified. Time point indicated: week 23, last vaccination. A single vaccine dose contained 300 ug of mutant IDH1 20-mer peptide, and topical imiquimod was used with it. Clones were sequenced by immunoSEQ multiplex PCR, and TCRdb holds only the in-frame ones, with some missing. Of roughly 60,000 clones in the sample, 80% to 90% were seen once. This sample comprised PBMCs, obtained from a glioma patient whose treatment included an IDH1 peptide vaccine. Receptor source: a man in his thirties or forties with glioma.

V is TRBV5-4 and J is TRBJ2-7, with 11 bases fitting TRBD1. V trimming: 2 bases; J trimming: 3 bases; junction bases outside the gene matches: 1. This CDR3 contains 14 residues. Germline lookup yields CDR1 SGHNT and CDR2 YYREEE (reference sequence). CDR3 nucleotide sequence: TGTGCCAGCAGCTTTGGGACAGGGGGCTACGAGCAGTACTTC. This encodes CASSFGTGGYEQYF.

This clone showed up just a few times. The chain uses TRBV10-3 and TRBJ1-5; 9 bases line up with TRBD1. The CDR3 runs 14 residues. Germline trimming cut 6 bases from V and 4 bases from J; bases unmatched to any gene: 4. Germline CDR1 ENHRY, CDR2 SYGVKD. DNA of the CDR3: TGTGCCATCAGGAATGACAGGGGGAATCAGCCCCAGCATTTT. This gives the protein CAIRNDRGNQPQHF.

The J gene is TRBJ2-2, the V gene TRBV5-4; D remains ambiguous. With 4 bases removed from V and 4 bases from J, the gap between germline ends came to 2 bases. The germline CDR1 and CDR2 sequences are SGHNT and YYREEE (reference sequence). This CDR3 spans 11 amino acids. CDR3 DNA sequence: TGTGCCAGCAGCCCCACCGGGGAGCTGTTTTTT. Residues: CASSPTGELFF.

The V and J genes are TRBV6-5 and TRBJ1-2; 8 positions agree with TRBD1. This CDR3 is 14 amino acids long. V shed 7 bases, J shed 4 bases, and the junction held 8 bases outside the gene matches. Per germline, CDR1 MNHEY and CDR2 SVGAGI. The CDR3 DNA is TGTGCCAGCAATCGACAGGGGTTGGGCTATGGCTACACCTTC. It encodes CASNRQGLGYGYTF.

This rearrangement joins TRBV10-3 to TRBJ2-1, with TRBD2 matching over 7 bases. The CDR3 is made up of 17 amino acids. CDR1 and CDR2 from the germline V gene are ENHRY and SYGVKD. The J segment lost 0 bases and the V segment lost 0 bases, leaving 5 bases of the junction unmatched. The CDR3 nucleotides are TGTGCCATCAGTGAGTCCAGCGGGGCGGCCTCCTACAATGAGCAGTTCTTC. Translating gives CAISESSGAASYNEQFF.

The chain links TRBV4-2 to TRBJ1-2; perhaps TRBD1 as D (5 bases). Between the trimmed V and J ends, which lost 0 bases and 6 bases, there was a span of 23 bases. CDR1 is LGHNA, CDR2 YNFKEQ, per germline. The CDR3 is 18 residues long. The CDR3 DNA follows: TGTGCCAGCAGCCAAGAAGGACCCGGGACGGCCCCCCGAAATGGCTACACCTTC. Translation gives CASSQEGPGTAPRNGYTF.

V gene TRBV7-8 combines with J gene TRBJ1-2; D perhaps matches TRBD1 (6 bases). V was shortened by 5 bases and J by 6 bases, with 10 bases between the two germline ends. The germline V gene has CDR1 SGHVS and CDR2 FQNEAQ. The CDR3 extends over 12 amino acids. The CDR3 nucleotides are TGTGCCAGCAGCATGGACAGCGATGGCTACACCTTC. Encoded protein: CASSMDSDGYTF.

The CDR3 DNA reads TGTGCCAGCAGGACCCAGGGCCGCCAAGAGACCCAGTACTTC. It is translated as CASRTQGRQETQYF. V is TRBV2 and J is TRBJ2-5, with a weak D call TRBD1 (5 bases). Trimming took 6 bases from V and 1 from J, leaving 12 bases between them. The CDR3 has 14 residues. The germline V gene encodes CDR1 SNHLY and CDR2 FYNNEI.